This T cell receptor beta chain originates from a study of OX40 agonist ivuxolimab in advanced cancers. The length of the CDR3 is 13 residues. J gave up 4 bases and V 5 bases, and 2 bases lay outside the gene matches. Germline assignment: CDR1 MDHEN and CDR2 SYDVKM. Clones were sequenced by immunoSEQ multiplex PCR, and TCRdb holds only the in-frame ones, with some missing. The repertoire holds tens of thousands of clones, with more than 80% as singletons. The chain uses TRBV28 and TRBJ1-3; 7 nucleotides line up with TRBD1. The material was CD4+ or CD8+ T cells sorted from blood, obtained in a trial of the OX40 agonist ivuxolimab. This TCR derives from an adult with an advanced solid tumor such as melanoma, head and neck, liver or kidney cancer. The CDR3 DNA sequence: TGTGCCAGCAGTCGGACAGGAGGAAACACCATATATTTT. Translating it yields CASSRTGGNTIYF. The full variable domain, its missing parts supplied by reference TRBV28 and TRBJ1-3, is DVKVTQSSRYLVKRTGEKVFLECVQDMDHENMFWYRQDPGLGLRLIYFSYDVKMKEKGDIPEGYSVSREKKERFSLILESASTNQTSMYLCASSRTGGNTIYFGEGSWLTVV.